The 30 T cell receptor beta chains below were found in one sample sequenced in a study of shared clonotypes between healthy human individuals. Clones were read by immunoSEQ multiplex PCR, and TCRdb kept only the in-frame ones, dropping some. The profile shows about 2.4 million clones, over 85% of them singletons. The sequencing sample was made of naive CD4+ T cells from PBMCs. The subset is: CD45RA+ positively selected. These receptors came from a man between 18 and 29 years old in good health. Some clones in this sample may be carry-over from other donors' samples.

This chain links TRBV28 with TRBJ1-4; 10 bases agree with TRBD1. Germline V gene sequence: CDR1 MDHEN, CDR2 SYDVKM. J was trimmed by 5 bases and V by 5 bases; bases with no gene match: 8. This CDR3 has 16 residues. In DNA, the CDR3 is TGTGCCAGCAGTGACCCCGGGACAGGGGACAATGAAAAACTGTTTTTT. It yields the protein CASSDPGTGDNEKLFF.

V and J are TRBV28 and TRBJ1-2; D ambiguous. Trimming left V 2 bases short and J 8 bases short, with 15 bases between. In germline, CDR1 is MDHEN, CDR2 SYDVKM. This CDR3 has 14 residues. This chain's CDR3 is CASSLNPGGTGYTF. CDR3 DNA sequence: TGTGCCAGCAGTTTAAATCCCGGCGGAACCGGCTACACCTTC.

On this clone itself: Additional DNA sequences in this sample encode the identical CDR3. The chain joins TRBV18 to TRBJ2-1, with 12 bases fitting TRBD1. V was clipped by 3 bases and J by 2 bases; unmatched bases: 2. The germline gives CDR1 KGHSH, CDR2 LQKENI. CDR3 length equals 16 residues. This CDR3 reads CASSPGTGGTYNEQFF. DNA for the CDR3: TGTGCCAGCTCACCTGGGACAGGGGGCACCTACAATGAGCAGTTCTTC.

This clone was observed once. V and J are TRBV7-2 and TRBJ1-4; TRBD1 is a possible D gene (6 bases). Trimming took 5 bases from V and 8 from J, leaving 21 bases between them. Per the germline V gene, CDR1 is SGHTA and CDR2 is FQGNSA. The CDR3 is made up of 16 amino acids. The DNA of the CDR3 is TGTGCCAGCAGCGAGAGAGAAAACAGGGCGGGAGAAAAACTGTTTTTT. Protein sequence: CASSERENRAGEKLFF.

Concerning this clone: Other DNA sequences in this specimen translate into the identical CDR3. The chain uses TRBV7-3 and TRBJ2-6; D is unclear. Trimming pared 5 bases from V and 0 bases from J, leaving 8 bases between. Germline V gene sequence: CDR1 SGHTA, CDR2 FQGTGA. The CDR3 length is 15 residues. CDR3 in amino acids: CASSRQPSGANVLTF. The DNA of the CDR3 is TGTGCCAGCAGCCGTCAGCCCTCTGGGGCCAACGTCCTGACTTTC.

In this sample, this clone turned up once. This chain joins TRBV28 and TRBJ1-2; no firm D call. V was cut by 7 bases and J by 7 bases, with 16 bases left in between. Germline loops: CDR1 MDHEN, CDR2 SYDVKM. The CDR3 contains 13 residues. The CDR3 protein is CASKSSDPSGYTF. The CDR3, as DNA: TGTGCCAGCAAATCAAGTGACCCCTCTGGCTACACCTTC.

V gene TRBV27 combines with J gene TRBJ2-1; tentatively, D is TRBD1 (5 bases). This CDR3 spans 16 amino acids. Trimming took off 5 bases at V and 2 bases at J, with 16 bases between the two ends. Germline V gene sequence: CDR1 MNHEY, CDR2 SMNVEV (reference sequence). DNA of the CDR3: TGTGCCAGCAGTCCCCGGACACTCACTCCCTACAATGAGCAGTTCTTC. Translation: CASSPRTLTPYNEQFF.

The chain combines TRBV2 with TRBJ2-2; tentative D call: TRBD1 (5 bases). The CDR3 covers 15 residues. The ends were cut back, 5 bases at V and 0 bases at J, with 10 bases in the middle. CDR1 is SNHLY and CDR2 is FYNNEI in the germline V gene. CDR3 in amino acids: CASSYDSPNTGELFF. Written as DNA, the CDR3 is TGTGCCAGCAGTTATGACAGCCCGAACACCGGGGAGCTGTTTTTT.

This clone was picked up a small number of times. This rearrangement joins TRBV30 to TRBJ1-2; 7 bases map to TRBD1. CDR3 length: 14 amino acids. J lost 7 bases, V lost 2 bases, and 10 bases had no gene match. Germline assignment: CDR1 GTSNPN and CDR2 SVGIG (reference sequence). The CDR3 sequence is CAWSIRRDSGGYTF. CDR3 in DNA: TGTGCCTGGAGTATAAGAAGGGACAGCGGTGGCTACACCTTC.

This clone was seen a few times. DNA for the CDR3: TGCAGCGCCAAACGGCAGGGCACTGAAGCTTTCTTT. It translates to CSAKRQGTEAFF. The chain employs TRBV29-1 and TRBJ1-1, with D perhaps TRBD1 (5 bases). V lost 7 bases and J 4 bases, leaving 13 bases between the germline ends. Germline V lookup: CDR1 SQVTM, CDR2 ANQGSEA. This CDR3 is 12 amino acids long.

The table lists this clone with a count of one. This sequence joins TRBV7-6 and TRBJ1-3, with D perhaps TRBD1 (5 bases). This CDR3 is built from 15 residues. Germline V CDR1 and CDR2: SGHVS, FNYEAQ. Trimming cost V 2 bases and J 2 bases, with 10 bases left between them. CDR3 protein: CASSLRAGTGNTIYF. The CDR3 DNA reads TGTGCCAGCAGCTTACGGGCAGGGACTGGAAACACCATATATTTT.

V is TRBV28 and J is TRBJ2-1; D perhaps matches TRBD1 (6 bases). Trimming shortened V by 1 base and J by 0 bases, and 19 bases separated the two germline ends. Per the germline V gene, CDR1 is MDHEN and CDR2 is SYDVKM. The CDR3 is made up of 19 amino acids. CDR3 coding DNA: TGTGCCAGCAGTTTATCTTGGCAGGGGTTTAGGGGCTCCTACAATGAGCAGTTCTTC. Translated, it gives CASSLSWQGFRGSYNEQFF. Filled out from reference TRBV28 and TRBJ2-1, the complete variable domain reads DVKVTQSSRYLVKRTGEKVFLECVQDMDHENMFWYRQDPGLGLRLIYFSYDVKMKEKGDIPEGYSVSREKKERFSLILESASTNQTSMYLCASSLSWQGFRGSYNEQFFGPGTRLTVL.

The genes are TRBV7-3 and TRBJ2-1; D ambiguous. The CDR3 extends over 15 amino acids. Germline V gives CDR1 SGHTA, CDR2 FQGTGA. Trimming took 0 bases from V and 12 from J, leaving 18 bases between them. In DNA, the CDR3 is TGTGCCAGCAGCTTAACGGCCGGGCAGACAATAGGGCAGTTCTTC. Its protein is CASSLTAGQTIGQFF.

The rearrangement uses TRBV5-1 and TRBJ2-7, with TRBD1 identical over 11 bases. Losses at the gene ends were 7 bases for V and 4 bases for J; bases not matched to a gene: 7. This CDR3 is built from 14 residues. Germline loops: CDR1 SGHRS, CDR2 YFSETQ. CDR3 loop: CASAGQGAKYEQYF. CDR3 coding DNA: TGCGCCAGCGCCGGACAGGGGGCGAAATACGAGCAGTACTTC.

V is TRBV19 and J is TRBJ1-5, with a possible D match to TRBD1 (6 bases). CDR1 is LNHDA, CDR2 SQIVND, per germline (reference sequence). Between the trimmed V and J ends, which lost 3 bases and 7 bases, there was a span of 16 bases. The CDR3 spans 15 residues. CDR3 sequence reads: CASSIVQGLGQPQHF. In nucleotides, the CDR3 is TGTGCCAGTAGTATCGTACAGGGCCTCGGACAGCCCCAGCATTTT.

This chain links TRBV5-1 with TRBJ2-6; D is unresolved. V was cut by 0 bases and J by 0 bases, with 7 bases left in between. The length of the CDR3 is 16 residues. In germline, CDR1 is SGHRS, CDR2 YFSETQ. The CDR3 reads CASSLAPNSGANVLTF. The CDR3 bases are TGCGCCAGCAGCTTGGCCCCGAACTCTGGGGCCAACGTCCTGACTTTC.

The gene calls are TRBV5-4 and TRBJ2-5; 7 positions agree with TRBD1. The CDR3 extends over 15 amino acids. The germline V gene encodes CDR1 SGHNT and CDR2 YYREEE (reference sequence). The junction had 6 bases not matched to a gene; V was cut back by 3 bases and J by 1 base. Here the CDR3 reads CASSYAGTAQETQYF. Here the CDR3 DNA reads TGTGCCAGCAGCTACGCCGGGACAGCCCAAGAGACCCAGTACTTC.

The chain carries TRBV27 and TRBJ2-7; a possible D gene is TRBD1 (6 bases). The CDR3 has 13 amino acids. V shed 4 bases and J shed 2 bases, with 9 bases lying between them. CDR1 is MNHEY, CDR2 SMNVEV, per germline (reference sequence). The CDR3 region is CASSYRETYEQYF. As DNA, the CDR3 is TGTGCCAGCAGTTACAGGGAGACCTACGAGCAGTACTTC.

The chain recombines TRBV19 with TRBJ2-2; D gene ambiguous. CDR1 LNHDA and CDR2 SQIVND come from the germline V gene (reference sequence). The length of the CDR3 is 15 residues. Trimming stripped 4 bases from V and 0 bases from J, with 9 bases between. CDR3 in amino acids: CASSRIDPNTGELFF. The CDR3, as DNA: TGTGCCAGTAGTAGGATCGACCCGAACACCGGGGAGCTGTTTTTT.

The genes are TRBV30 and TRBJ2-3, with TRBD1 as a possible D gene (5 bases). V dropped 0 bases and J dropped 0 bases, with 7 bases sitting between them. The CDR3 length is 14 residues. CDR1 and CDR2 (germline): GTSNPN, SVGIG (reference sequence). The DNA of the CDR3 is TGTGCCTGGAGTGTAGGACACAGCACAGATACGCAGTATTTT. Encoded protein: CAWSVGHSTDTQYF.

The chain is built from TRBV5-4 and TRBJ1-1; D gene unclear. The CDR3 loop spans 12 amino acids. Germline V gene sequence: CDR1 SGHNT, CDR2 YYREEE (reference sequence). Deletions cut 5 bases from V and 1 base from J, with 6 bases between. CDR3 loop: CASSVKNTEAFF. In DNA form, the CDR3 reads TGTGCCAGCAGTGTTAAGAACACTGAAGCTTTCTTT.

This chain uses TRBV28 with TRBJ2-7, with 16 nucleotides matching TRBD2. There are 17 residues in the CDR3. V lost 5 bases and J lost 2; bases outside the gene matches: 6. Germline CDR1 reads MDHEN; CDR2 reads SYDVKM. CDR3 in DNA: TGTGCCAGCAGTCTCCCGGGACTAGCGGGAGGGGCCTACGAGCAGTACTTC. This codes for CASSLPGLAGGAYEQYF.

The CDR3 reads CASSPQRQGMNTEAFF. CDR3 in DNA: TGTGCCAGCTCACCACAACGGCAGGGGATGAACACTGAAGCTTTCTTT. The rearrangement uses TRBV18 and TRBJ1-1; TRBD1 might be the D (6 bases). Trimming removed 1 base from V and 0 bases from J, with 12 bases in between. The CDR3 runs to 16 residues. CDR1 KGHSH and CDR2 LQKENI come from the germline V gene.

For this clone: In the same sample, other DNA sequences code for this CDR3. The genes are TRBV5-1 and TRBJ2-7; the D is unclear. Germline assignment: CDR1 SGHRS and CDR2 YFSETQ. The CDR3 totals 14 residues. Trimming pared 0 bases from V and 0 bases from J, leaving 7 bases between. CDR3 sequence reads: CASSLDGTSYEQYF. The CDR3 DNA reads as TGCGCCAGCAGCTTGGACGGAACCTCCTACGAGCAGTACTTC.

This chain links TRBV11-3 with TRBJ2-1; 8 bases fit TRBD2. The CDR3 loop spans 14 amino acids. Looked up from germline, CDR1 is SGHNT and CDR2 is YENEEA. Losses at the gene ends were 4 bases for V and 9 bases for J; bases not matched to a gene: 8. This chain's CDR3 is CASSSQAGEGEQFF. The CDR3 DNA follows: TGTGCCAGCAGCTCCCAAGCGGGAGAGGGTGAGCAGTTCTTC. The full variable domain, in which reference TRBV11-3 and TRBJ2-1 provide the parts outside the CDR3, is EAGVVQSPRYKIIEKKQPVAFWCNPISGHNTLYWYLQNLGQGPELLIRYENEEAVDDSQLPKDRFSAERLKGVDSTLKIQPAELGDSAVYLCASSSQAGEGEQFFGPGTRLTVL.

This chain links TRBV5-1 with TRBJ1-1, with 8 bases aligning to TRBD1. V was pared by 1 base and J by 0 bases, with 5 bases of the junction left unmatched. This CDR3 spans 16 amino acids. Germline V gene sequence: CDR1 SGHRS, CDR2 YFSETQ. The CDR3 region is CASSLSGTGLNTEAFF. Written as DNA, the CDR3 is TGCGCCAGCAGCTTGTCCGGGACAGGCTTGAACACTGAAGCTTTCTTT.

This chain joins TRBV21-1 and TRBJ2-7; the table assigns TRBD1, which was not confirmed against the DNA. TRBV21-1 has pseudogene status. CDR3 length: 16 residues. CDR3 coding DNA: TGTGCCAGCAGCAAATGGGGTCGTCGGGACAGCTACGAGCAGTACTTC. This encodes CASSKWGRRDSYEQYF.

J is TRBJ2-2 and V is TRBV9, with 9 bases aligning to TRBD2. V shed 3 bases and J 4 bases; nucleotides not matched to a gene: 7. The CDR3 contains 16 residues. Germline CDR1 and CDR2: SGDLS and YYNGEE. CDR3 protein: CASSARTSAFTGELFF. CDR3 nucleotides: TGTGCCAGCAGCGCGAGGACTAGCGCTTTCACCGGGGAGCTGTTTTTT.

The chain is built from TRBV7-2 and TRBJ2-3; D gene unclear. Germline loops: CDR1 SGHTA, CDR2 FQGNSA. The CDR3 spans 13 residues. V lost 0 bases, J lost 5 bases, and 6 bases lay in between. The CDR3, as DNA: TGTGCCAGCAGCTTAGCGGTGGAAGATACGCAGTATTTT. Translation gives CASSLAVEDTQYF.

The chain has TRBV2 and TRBJ2-7; 8 nucleotides match TRBD1. The CDR3 contains 15 residues. In germline, CDR1 is SNHLY, CDR2 FYNNEI. J gave up 2 bases and V 9 bases, and 12 bases lay outside the gene matches. The CDR3 coding sequence is TGTGCCAGTAGGACGGGACAGGTTAATCCCTACGAGCAGTACTTC. Translated: CASRTGQVNPYEQYF.